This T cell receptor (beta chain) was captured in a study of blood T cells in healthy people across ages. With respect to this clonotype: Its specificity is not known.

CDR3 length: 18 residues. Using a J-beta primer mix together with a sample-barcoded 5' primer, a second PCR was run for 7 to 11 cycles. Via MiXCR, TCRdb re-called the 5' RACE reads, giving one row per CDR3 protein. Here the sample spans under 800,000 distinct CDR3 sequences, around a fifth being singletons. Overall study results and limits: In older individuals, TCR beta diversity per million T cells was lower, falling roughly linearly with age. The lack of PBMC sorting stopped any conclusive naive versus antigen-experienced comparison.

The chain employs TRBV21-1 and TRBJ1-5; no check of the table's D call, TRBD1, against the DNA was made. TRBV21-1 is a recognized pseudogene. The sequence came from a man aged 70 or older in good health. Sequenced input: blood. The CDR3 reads CASQLRDRGLHSNQPQHF. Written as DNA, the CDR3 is TGTGCCAGCCAGCTTCGGGACAGGGGGCTCCATAGCAATCAGCCCCAGCATTTT.